What follows is one T cell receptor beta chain and its context. At deep level, the assay was performed. In the study's own analysis: With immunoSEQ giving junction-only sequences and no quality scores, filtering differed. The assay was immunoSEQ multiplex PCR, and TCRdb's table has in-frame clones only and misses some. V and J calls and clone size are copied from that table; D and trimming were computed from the DNA. This sample has millions of clones, with 85% to 95% found just once. The germline V and J ends were trimmed by 7 bases and 4 bases, with 16 bases remaining between them. Germline loops: CDR1 LNHDA, CDR2 SQIVND (reference sequence). This CDR3 has 14 residues. Only CD45RO-negative cells positively selected for CCR7 counted as naive CD8 cells, so terminally differentiated effector memory CD45RA+ cells were excluded. This entry is derived from a study of shared clonotypes between healthy human individuals.

Sequencing was performed on naive CD8+ T cells from PBMCs. The gene calls are TRBV19 and TRBJ1-2; unclear D gene. The sequence came from a man between 18 and 35 years old in good health. Some clones in this sample may be carry-over from other donors' samples. The CDR3 DNA is TGTGCCAGTACCGATGGTGGGCCTGCCTATGGCTACACCTTC. Translating it yields CASTDGGPAYGYTF.